This TCR beta chain was found in a study of cytomegalovirus exposure and HLA in healthy donors. The CDR3 sequence is 15 residues long. Germline CDR1 MDHEN, CDR2 SYDVKM. V was trimmed by 2 bases and J by 6 bases, leaving 17 bases between them. Whole-study results and caveats: The tendency of first-cohort TCR clusters to co-occur in the roughly 110 validation repertoires was identified by a subsequent analysis.

Libraries were prepared by immunoSEQ multiplex PCR; TCRdb keeps only in-frame clonotypes and omits some of them. The data contain some 120,000 clones, around 90% of them singletons. On this clone: What it binds is unknown.

The chain carries TRBV28 and TRBJ2-7; possible D gene TRBD1, 6 bases. Source material: PBMCs. The TCR comes from a young woman in good health and CMV-seronegative. The chain's CDR3 is CASSLPLTQGAEQYF. DNA for the CDR3: TGTGCCAGCAGTTTACCACTCACACAGGGAGCCGAGCAGTACTTC. Filled out from reference TRBV28 and TRBJ2-7, the complete variable domain reads DVKVTQSSRYLVKRTGEKVFLECVQDMDHENMFWYRQDPGLGLRLIYFSYDVKMKEKGDIPEGYSVSREKKERFSLILESASTNQTSMYLCASSLPLTQGAEQYFGPGTRLTVT.